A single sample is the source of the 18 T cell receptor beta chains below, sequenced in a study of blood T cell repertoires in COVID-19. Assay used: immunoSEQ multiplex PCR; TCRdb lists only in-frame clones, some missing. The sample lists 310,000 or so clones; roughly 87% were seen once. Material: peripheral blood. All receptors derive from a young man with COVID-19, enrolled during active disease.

The CDR3 coding sequence is TGTGCCAGCAGTTACCAGGTTGGTGGTCAGCCCCAGCATTTT. Translation: CASSYQVGGQPQHF. The gene calls are TRBV6-5 and TRBJ1-5; no definite D call. Trimming stripped 2 bases from V and 6 bases from J, with 11 bases between. The CDR3 has 14 amino acids. The germline gives CDR1 MNHEY, CDR2 SVGAGI.

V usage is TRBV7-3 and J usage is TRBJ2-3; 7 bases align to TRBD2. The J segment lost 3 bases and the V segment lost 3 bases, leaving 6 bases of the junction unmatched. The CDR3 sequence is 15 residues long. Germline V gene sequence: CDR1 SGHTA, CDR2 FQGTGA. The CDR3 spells CASSLRRELTDTQYF. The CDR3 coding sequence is TGTGCCAGCAGCTTGAGGCGGGAGTTAACAGATACGCAGTATTTT.

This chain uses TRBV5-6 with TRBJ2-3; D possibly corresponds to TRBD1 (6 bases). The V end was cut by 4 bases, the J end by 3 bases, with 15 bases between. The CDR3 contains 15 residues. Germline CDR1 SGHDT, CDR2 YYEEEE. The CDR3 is CASSPLATGTDTQYF. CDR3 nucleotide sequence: TGTGCCAGCAGCCCCCTGGCCACAGGGACAGATACGCAGTATTTT.

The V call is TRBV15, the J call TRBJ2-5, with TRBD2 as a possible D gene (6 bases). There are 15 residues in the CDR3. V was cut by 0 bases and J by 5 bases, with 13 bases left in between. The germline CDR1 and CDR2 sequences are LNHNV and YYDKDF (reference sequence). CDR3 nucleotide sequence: TGTGCCACCAGCAGAGACGGGCCGGGAGAGGAGACCCAGTACTTC. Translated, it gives CATSRDGPGEETQYF.

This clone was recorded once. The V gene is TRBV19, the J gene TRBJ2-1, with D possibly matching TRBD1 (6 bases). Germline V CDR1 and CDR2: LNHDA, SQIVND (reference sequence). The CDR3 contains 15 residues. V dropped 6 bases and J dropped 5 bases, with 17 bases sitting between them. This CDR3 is CASSLGTRGHNEQFF. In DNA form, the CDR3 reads TGTGCCAGTAGCCTCGGGACAAGGGGTCACAATGAGCAGTTCTTC. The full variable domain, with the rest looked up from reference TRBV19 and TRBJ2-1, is DGGITQSPKYLFRKEGQNVTLSCEQNLNHDAMYWYRQDPGQGLRLIYYSQIVNDFQKGDIAEGYSVSREKKESFPLTVTSAQKNPTAFYLCASSLGTRGHNEQFFGPGTRLTVL.

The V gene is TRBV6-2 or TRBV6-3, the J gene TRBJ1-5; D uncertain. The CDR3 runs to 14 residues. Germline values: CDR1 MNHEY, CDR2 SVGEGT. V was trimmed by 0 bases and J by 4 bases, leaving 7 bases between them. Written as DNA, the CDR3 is TGTGCCAGCAGTTACTCGTCAGTGAATCAGCCCCAGCATTTT. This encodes CASSYSSVNQPQHF.

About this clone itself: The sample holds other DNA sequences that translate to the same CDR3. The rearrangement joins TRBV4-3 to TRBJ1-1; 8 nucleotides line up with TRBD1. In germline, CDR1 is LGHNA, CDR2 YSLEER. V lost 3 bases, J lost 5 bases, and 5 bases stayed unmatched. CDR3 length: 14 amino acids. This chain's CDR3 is CASSQDREGTEAFF. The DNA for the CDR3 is TGCGCCAGCAGCCAGGACAGGGAGGGGACTGAAGCTTTCTTT.

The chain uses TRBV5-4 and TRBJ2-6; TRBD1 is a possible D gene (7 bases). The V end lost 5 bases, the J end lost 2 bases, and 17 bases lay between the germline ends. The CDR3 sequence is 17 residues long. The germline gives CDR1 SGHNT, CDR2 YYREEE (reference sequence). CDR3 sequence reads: CASRTGGTVPGANVLTF. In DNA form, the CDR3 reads TGTGCCAGCAGGACTGGCGGGACAGTCCCTGGGGCCAACGTCCTGACTTTC.

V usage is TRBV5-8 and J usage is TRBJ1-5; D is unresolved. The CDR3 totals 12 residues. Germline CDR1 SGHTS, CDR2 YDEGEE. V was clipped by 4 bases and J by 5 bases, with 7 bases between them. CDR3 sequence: CASSNWYQPQHF. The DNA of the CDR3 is TGTGCCAGCAGCAACTGGTATCAGCCCCAGCATTTT.

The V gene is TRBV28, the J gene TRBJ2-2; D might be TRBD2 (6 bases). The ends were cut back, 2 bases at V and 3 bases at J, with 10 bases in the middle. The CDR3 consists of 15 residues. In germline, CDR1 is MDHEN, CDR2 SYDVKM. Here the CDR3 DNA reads TGTGCCAGCAGTTTAGCAGGAGGGTACACCGGGGAGCTGTTTTTT. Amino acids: CASSLAGGYTGELFF.

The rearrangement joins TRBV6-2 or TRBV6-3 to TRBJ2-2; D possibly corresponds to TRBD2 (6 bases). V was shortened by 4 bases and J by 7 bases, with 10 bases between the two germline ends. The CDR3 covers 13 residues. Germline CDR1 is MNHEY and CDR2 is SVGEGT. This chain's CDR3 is CASSSGGFGELFF. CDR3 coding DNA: TGTGCCAGCAGTTCTGGGGGGTTCGGGGAGCTGTTTTTT.

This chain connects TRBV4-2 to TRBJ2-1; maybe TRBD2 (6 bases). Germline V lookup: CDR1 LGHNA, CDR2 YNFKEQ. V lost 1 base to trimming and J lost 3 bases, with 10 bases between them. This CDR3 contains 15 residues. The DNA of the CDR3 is TGTGCCAGCAGCCAAGGACTAGATCTCTACAATGAGCAGTTCTTC. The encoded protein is CASSQGLDLYNEQFF.

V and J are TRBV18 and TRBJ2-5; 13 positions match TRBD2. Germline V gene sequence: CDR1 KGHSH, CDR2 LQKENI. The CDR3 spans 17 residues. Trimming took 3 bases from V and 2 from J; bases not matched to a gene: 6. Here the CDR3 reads CASSPGTSGAQQETQYF. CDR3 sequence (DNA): TGTGCCAGCTCACCGGGGACTAGCGGGGCGCAACAAGAGACCCAGTACTTC.

The CDR3 DNA reads TGTGCCAGCAGTTACAGGGTGGGGCAAGCGGGGCCCTACGAGCAGTACTTC. Translated: CASSYRVGQAGPYEQYF. This chain connects TRBV6-2 or TRBV6-3 to TRBJ2-7; 7 nucleotides agree with TRBD2. V lost 2 bases, J lost 2 bases, and 12 bases stayed unmatched. The CDR3 has 17 amino acids. Germline CDR1 reads MNHEY; CDR2 reads SVGEGT.

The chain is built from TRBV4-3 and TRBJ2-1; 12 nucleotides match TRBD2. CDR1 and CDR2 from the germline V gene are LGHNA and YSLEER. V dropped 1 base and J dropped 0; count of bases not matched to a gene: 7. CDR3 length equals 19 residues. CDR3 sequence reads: CASSQVLAGGTVSYNEQFF. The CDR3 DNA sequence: TGCGCCAGCAGCCAAGTTCTAGCGGGAGGGACCGTCTCCTACAATGAGCAGTTCTTC.

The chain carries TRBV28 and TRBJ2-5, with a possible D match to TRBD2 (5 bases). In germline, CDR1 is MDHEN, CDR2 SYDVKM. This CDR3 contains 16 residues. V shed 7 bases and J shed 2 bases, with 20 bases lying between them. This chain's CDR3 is CASTRNRGYFQETQYF. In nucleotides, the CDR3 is TGTGCCAGCACCAGAAATCGGGGTTACTTTCAAGAGACCCAGTACTTC.

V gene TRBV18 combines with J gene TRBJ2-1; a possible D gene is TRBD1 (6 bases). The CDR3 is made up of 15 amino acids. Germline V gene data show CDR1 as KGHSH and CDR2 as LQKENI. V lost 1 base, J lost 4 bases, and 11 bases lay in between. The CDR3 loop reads CASSPRAGEYNEQFF. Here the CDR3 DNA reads TGTGCCAGCTCACCACGGGCAGGGGAGTACAATGAGCAGTTCTTC.

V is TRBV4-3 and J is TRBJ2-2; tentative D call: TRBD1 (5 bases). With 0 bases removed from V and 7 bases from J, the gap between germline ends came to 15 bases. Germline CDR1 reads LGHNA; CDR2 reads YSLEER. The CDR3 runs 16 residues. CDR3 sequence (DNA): TGCGCCAGCAGCCAAGATCGTGGGGCCCAGCACGGGGAGCTGTTTTTT. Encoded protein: CASSQDRGAQHGELFF.